This TCR beta chain was recovered during a study of prognosis after radiotherapy for stage I lung cancer. Study at large: With a biologically effective dose of at least 100 Gy, radiotherapy took the form of SBRT split into 3 to 5 fractions. The patient group included nobody who received concurrent therapy with stereotactic body radiotherapy. Whole-study results and caveats: After stereotactic body radiation therapy, unique TCR clone counts dropped from a median of about 10,000 to 6,900.

Two-round multiplex PCR, the amplification method, yielded TCR beta CDR3 from genomic DNA. It was primers specific to each TRBV and TRBJ gene that first-round PCR used. TCRdb reprocessed the multiplex PCR reads with MiXCR, giving one entry per CDR3 protein. The sample has some 15,000 distinct CDR3 sequences, under 55% seen once. This clonotype was seen repeatedly, ten times or more. No antigen is known for it. The CDR3 runs 14 residues. Looked up from germline, CDR1 is MNHNS and CDR2 is SASEGT. V gave up 7 bases and J gave up 3 bases, with 15 bases separating them. The genes are TRBV6-1 and TRBJ1-1; D call uncertain. The source is a donor older than 45 with non-small cell lung cancer. The sequencing used PBMCs, collected before or after stereotactic body radiation therapy (not recorded which). The CDR3 bases are TGTGCCAGCAACCCACACATGGGTGACACTGAAGCTTTCTTT. It encodes CASNPHMGDTEAFF.